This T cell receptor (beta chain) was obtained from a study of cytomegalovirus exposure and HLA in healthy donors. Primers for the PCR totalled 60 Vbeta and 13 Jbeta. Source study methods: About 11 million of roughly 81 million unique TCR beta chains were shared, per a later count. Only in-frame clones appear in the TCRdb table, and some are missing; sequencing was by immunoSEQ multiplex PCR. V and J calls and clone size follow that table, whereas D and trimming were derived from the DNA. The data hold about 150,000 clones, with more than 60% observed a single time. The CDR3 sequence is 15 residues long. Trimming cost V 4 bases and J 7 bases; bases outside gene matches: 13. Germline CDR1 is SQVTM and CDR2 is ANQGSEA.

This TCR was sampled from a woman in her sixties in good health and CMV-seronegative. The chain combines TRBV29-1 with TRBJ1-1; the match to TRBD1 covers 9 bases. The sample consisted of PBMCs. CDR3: CSVAMTGGSHGEAFF. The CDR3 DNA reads TGCAGCGTTGCGATGACAGGGGGAAGCCATGGTGAAGCTTTCTTT.